This TCR beta chain is from a study of control samples from healthy donors and cancer patients. Generated by immunoSEQ multiplex PCR, the TCRdb table keeps only in-frame clones and is missing some. The repertoire holds 100,000 to 150,000 clones, with 75% to 95% as singletons. J gave up 2 bases and V 6 bases, and 7 bases lay outside the gene matches. This CDR3 has 15 residues. CDR1 LNHDA and CDR2 SQIVND come from the germline V gene (reference sequence). Material for sequencing was blood. This chain joins TRBV19 and TRBJ1-5, with 7 bases that match TRBD1. This clonotype was obtained from a man aged 18 to 30 in good health. CDR3 bases: TGTGCCAGTAGAACTACAGGGGCAGGCAATCAGCCCCAGCATTTT. Its protein is CASRTTGAGNQPQHF.